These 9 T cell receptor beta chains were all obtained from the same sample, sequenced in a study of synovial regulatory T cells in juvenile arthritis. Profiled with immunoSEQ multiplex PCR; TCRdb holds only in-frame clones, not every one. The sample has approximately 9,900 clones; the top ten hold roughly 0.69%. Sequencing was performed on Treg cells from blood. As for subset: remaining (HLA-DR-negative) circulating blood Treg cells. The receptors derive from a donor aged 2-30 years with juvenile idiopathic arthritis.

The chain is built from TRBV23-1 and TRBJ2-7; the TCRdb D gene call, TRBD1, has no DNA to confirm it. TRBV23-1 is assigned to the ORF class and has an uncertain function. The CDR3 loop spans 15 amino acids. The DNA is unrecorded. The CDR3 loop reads CASSQSNRGGYEQYF.

CDR3 loop: CASSLTIGQGRGNTIYF. The V call is TRBV28, the J call TRBJ1-3; the D call from TCRdb, TRBD1, cannot be confirmed without DNA. The CDR3 runs to 17 residues. No coding sequence is recorded. Germline V CDR1 and CDR2: MDHEN, SYDVKM.

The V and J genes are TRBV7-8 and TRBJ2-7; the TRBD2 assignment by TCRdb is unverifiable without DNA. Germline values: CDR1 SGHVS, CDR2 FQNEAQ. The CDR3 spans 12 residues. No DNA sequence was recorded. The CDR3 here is CASSPRGYEQYF.

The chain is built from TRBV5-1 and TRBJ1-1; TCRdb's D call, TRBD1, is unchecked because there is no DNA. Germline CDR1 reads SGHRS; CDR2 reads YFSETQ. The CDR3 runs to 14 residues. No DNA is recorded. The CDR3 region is CASRLGQMNTEAFF.

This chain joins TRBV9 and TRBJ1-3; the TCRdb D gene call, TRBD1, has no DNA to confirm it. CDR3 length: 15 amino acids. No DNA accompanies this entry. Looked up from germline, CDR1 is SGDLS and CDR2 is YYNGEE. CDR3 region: CASSARQGSGNTIYF.

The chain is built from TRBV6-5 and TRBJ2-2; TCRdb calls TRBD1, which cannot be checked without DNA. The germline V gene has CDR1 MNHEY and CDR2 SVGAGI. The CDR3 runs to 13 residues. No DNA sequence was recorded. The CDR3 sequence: CASRGTGTGELFF.

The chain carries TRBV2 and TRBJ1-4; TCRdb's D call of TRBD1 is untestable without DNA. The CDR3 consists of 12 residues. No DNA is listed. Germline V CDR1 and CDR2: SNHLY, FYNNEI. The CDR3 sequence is CASSVGAEKLFF.

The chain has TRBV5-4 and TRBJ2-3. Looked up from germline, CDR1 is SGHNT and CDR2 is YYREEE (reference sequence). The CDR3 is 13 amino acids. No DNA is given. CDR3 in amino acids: CASSLEGTDTQYF.

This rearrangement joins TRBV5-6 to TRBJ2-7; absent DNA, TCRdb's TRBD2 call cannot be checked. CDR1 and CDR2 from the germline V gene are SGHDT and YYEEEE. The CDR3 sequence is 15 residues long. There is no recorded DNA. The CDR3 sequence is CASSEHGRESYEQYF.